What follows are 17 T cell receptor beta chains derived from one specimen sequenced in a study of read filtering for tumor transcriptome and immune sequencing. From 400 to 450 ng of RNA, a library with molecular barcoded alpha/delta and beta/gamma adaptors was made. From the reads, TCRdb called clonotypes with MiXCR, one entry per CDR3 protein. The sample carries 25,000 or so distinct CDR3 sequences, 20% to 25% recorded once. Sequenced input: a population of CD138-negative cells sorted from bone marrow. These TCRs come from a donor over 35 with multiple myeloma.

The genes are TRBV5-1 and TRBJ2-5; 7 nucleotides align to TRBD1. Germline CDR1 and CDR2: SGHRS and YFSETQ. CDR3 size: 14 residues. J lost 2 bases, V lost 0 bases, and 1 base had no gene match. The CDR3 reads CASSLGQGQETQYF. CDR3 nucleotide sequence: TGCGCCAGCAGCTTGGGACAGGGTCAAGAGACCCAGTACTTC.

To note about this clonotype: A far larger clone differs by one base, so this is likely a read error. This chain joins TRBV7-2 and TRBJ2-1, with a weak D call TRBD2 (5 bases). Germline values: CDR1 SGHTA, CDR2 FQGNSA. The CDR3 has 16 amino acids. Here the CDR3 DNA reads TGTGCCAGCAGCTTACGGGCCTCGAGGGCCTACGATGAGCAGTTCTTC. Its protein product is CASSLRASRAYDEQFF.

This clonotype was found many times. The chain is built from TRBV7-3 and TRBJ2-2; D could derive from TRBD1 or TRBD2 (6 bases each). CDR1 SGHTA and CDR2 FQGTGA come from the germline V gene. With 5 bases removed from V and 3 bases from J, the gap between germline ends came to 16 bases. The length of the CDR3 is 16 residues. The CDR3 DNA is TGTGCCAGCAGCCCCAACGGGGGCGCGGACACCGGGGAGCTGTTTTTT. It encodes CASSPNGGADTGELFF.

This clonotype was counted many times. The chain recombines TRBV20-1 with TRBJ1-1; 9 bases line up with TRBD1. Per the germline V gene, CDR1 is DFQATT and CDR2 is SNEGSKA (reference sequence). V lost 6 bases and J lost 3; bases outside the gene matches: 5. This CDR3 has 13 amino acids. CDR3 sequence (DNA): TGCAGTGCCCCGGGACAGGGCCACACTGAAGCTTTCTTT. Its protein product is CSAPGQGHTEAFF.

This clonotype occurred many times. The V call is TRBV19, the J call TRBJ2-7, with TRBD2 identical over 14 bases. Germline values: CDR1 LNHDA, CDR2 SQIVND (reference sequence). Losses at the gene ends were 5 bases for V and 3 bases for J; bases not matched to a gene: 3. CDR3 length equals 15 residues. The CDR3 DNA is TGTGCCAGTAGTCGACTAGCGGGAGGGATCTACGAGCAGTACTTC. Amino acid sequence: CASSRLAGGIYEQYF.

There are many counts of this clonotype. The V call is TRBV7-2, the J call TRBJ2-7; 8 bases match TRBD1. With 7 bases clipped from V and 3 bases from J, the junction kept 8 bases outside the gene matches. Germline V gives CDR1 SGHTA, CDR2 FQGNSA. The CDR3 is 14 residues long. The chain's CDR3 is CASTLGTGFYEQYF. For the CDR3, the DNA is TGTGCCAGCACCCTAGGGACAGGCTTCTACGAGCAGTACTTC.

In its sample, this clonotype was seen many times. CDR3: CASTGETGTDTQYF. The CDR3 nucleotides are TGTGCCAGCACGGGAGAGACTGGCACAGATACGCAGTATTTT. The chain is built from TRBV6-5 and TRBJ2-3, with D possibly TRBD2 on 6 matching bases. Trimming shortened V by 7 bases and J by 1 base, and 12 bases separated the two germline ends. The length of the CDR3 is 14 residues. Germline CDR1 reads MNHEY; CDR2 reads SVGAGI.

In this sample, this clonotype turned up many times. The chain combines TRBV4-1 with TRBJ2-1; D may be TRBD2 (5 bases). The length of the CDR3 is 15 residues. V was cut by 5 bases and J by 3 bases, with 14 bases left in between. The germline CDR1 and CDR2 sequences are MGHRA and YSYEKL. The CDR3 DNA follows: TGCGCCAGCAGCTCCAATGAGGCGGGCTACAATGAGCAGTTCTTC. It yields the protein CASSSNEAGYNEQFF.

Comment on this clonotype: The missing conserved phenylalanine or tryptophan at the end of this CDR3 makes a read error likely. This chain links TRBV5-1 with TRBJ2-7, with D tentatively TRBD1 (6 bases). CDR1 SGHRS and CDR2 YFSETQ come from the germline V gene. V dropped 5 bases and J dropped 1 base, with 13 bases sitting between them. The CDR3 runs 14 residues. In nucleotides, the CDR3 is TGCGCCAGCAGGGTACAGGGACCGTCCTACGAGCAGTACCTC. It translates to CASRVQGPSYEQYL.

Many counts were recorded for this clonotype. The gene calls are TRBV12-3 or TRBV12-4 and TRBJ1-1; perhaps TRBD1 as D (5 bases). The CDR3 sequence is 14 residues long. Trimming took 1 base from V and 0 from J, leaving 6 bases between them. This CDR3 is CASSLEGVNTEAFF. The DNA of the CDR3 is TGTGCCAGCAGTTTAGAAGGGGTGAACACTGAAGCTTTCTTT.

Many counts were recorded for this clonotype. The genes are TRBV11-2 and TRBJ1-1, with D perhaps matching TRBD1 (6 bases). The CDR3 is made up of 12 amino acids. V lost 8 bases and J lost 4, with 11 bases in between. Germline values: CDR1 SGHAT, CDR2 FQNNGV. CDR3 coding DNA: TGTGCCAGCTATCAAGGGGGCACTGAAGCTTTCTTT. Its translation is CASYQGGTEAFF.

This clonotype is medium-sized within its sample. The chain employs TRBV30 and TRBJ2-1, with D perhaps matching TRBD2 (6 bases). Trimming took 5 bases from V and 10 from J, leaving 15 bases between them. Germline V gene data show CDR1 as GTSNPN and CDR2 as SVGIG (reference sequence). The CDR3 length is 12 residues. CDR3 bases: TGTGCCTGGGGGGACTTTGGATCGGAGCAGTTCTTC. Amino acid sequence: CAWGDFGSEQFF.

The chain uses TRBV7-2 and TRBJ2-4, with TRBD2 identical over 13 bases. The CDR3 contains 15 residues. Per germline, CDR1 SGHTA and CDR2 FQGNSA. With 5 bases clipped from V and 6 bases from J, the junction kept 4 bases outside the gene matches. The CDR3 protein is CASSLWTSGRNIQYF. In DNA, the CDR3 is TGTGCCAGCAGCCTCTGGACTAGCGGGAGAAACATTCAGTACTTC.

The sample holds many counts of this clonotype. The chain recombines TRBV11-2 with TRBJ2-3, with 12 bases fitting TRBD2. The CDR3 runs 16 residues. The germline CDR1 and CDR2 sequences are SGHAT and FQNNGV. The V gene end was trimmed by 6 bases and the J gene end by 2 bases; junction bases not matched to a gene: 6. CDR3 protein: CASSSGLAGNTDTQYF. The CDR3 bases are TGTGCCAGCAGTTCAGGACTAGCGGGAAACACAGATACGCAGTATTTT.

This clonotype was counted at least ten times. The J gene is TRBJ1-6, the V gene TRBV20-1; D might be TRBD1 (5 bases). Per the germline V gene, CDR1 is DFQATT and CDR2 is SNEGSKA (reference sequence). V gave up 3 bases and J gave up 6 bases, with 12 bases separating them. This CDR3 contains 14 residues. In nucleotides, the CDR3 is TGCAGTGCTAGTCTCGGGGGGGGTAATTCACCCCTCCACTTT. This codes for CSASLGGGNSPLHF.

The table lists this clonotype with many counts. This sequence joins TRBV20-1 and TRBJ2-5; D is ambiguous. Trimming cost V 2 bases and J 1 base, with 11 bases left between them. In germline, CDR1 is DFQATT, CDR2 SNEGSKA (reference sequence). CDR3 length: 14 amino acids. CDR3 region: CSARFRRLQETQYF. Written as DNA, the CDR3 is TGCAGTGCTAGATTCAGGAGACTCCAAGAGACCCAGTACTTC.

This clonotype has ten or more counts. V usage is TRBV5-1 and J usage is TRBJ2-3; the D gene is possibly TRBD1 (5 bases). The CDR3 totals 14 residues. The germline V and J ends were trimmed by 4 bases and 2 bases, with 11 bases remaining between them. Looked up from germline, CDR1 is SGHRS and CDR2 is YFSETQ. The chain's CDR3 is CASSRTGDTDTQYF. The CDR3 coding sequence is TGCGCCAGCAGCCGAACAGGCGACACAGATACGCAGTATTTT.